The present TCR beta chain was sequenced within a study of T cells expressing NK-cell markers. At the level of the study: Investigators obtained TCR beta repertoires from sorted CD3+CD56+NKG2C+, CD3+CD56+NKG2C- and CD3+CD56-NKG2C+ T cells.

A 5'RACE template switching approach incorporating UMIs was used to make TCR beta cDNA. TCRdb re-called the 5' RACE reads; every CDR3 protein appears as one record, without DNA. In total, the table holds 450,000 to 600,000 distinct CDR3 sequences. Study-wide points: The CD3+CD56-NKG2C+ fraction of a handful of donors was also led by these clonotypes. The share of CD8+ T cells held by dominant NKG2C+ clonotypes was about 1.0-7.5% in six donors.

Germline V CDR1 and CDR2: LNHDA, SQIVND (reference sequence). The CDR3 sequence is 15 residues long. Worth noting for this clonotype: Its specificity is unknown.

The sample was blood T cells: a sorted CD56 or NKG2C T cell subset, CD4+ or CD8+ T cells, or bulk PBMC T cells (not recorded which). This chain uses TRBV19 with TRBJ1-5; as DNA is missing, the TRBD1 call by TCRdb cannot be tested. This sequence was found in a man between 18 and 35 years old in good health. The CDR3 sequence is CASSMWDRGAQPQHF. The full variable domain, completed using reference TRBV19 and TRBJ1-5, is DGGITQSPKYLFRKEGQNVTLSCEQNLNHDAMYWYRQDPGQGLRLIYYSQIVNDFQKGDIAEGYSVSREKKESFPLTVTSAQKNPTAFYLCASSMWDRGAQPQHFGDGTRLSIL.